This TCR beta chain was sequenced during a study of T-cell memory formation after mild COVID-19. TCRdb redid the calling of the 5' RACE reads with MiXCR, one entry per CDR3 protein. The sample comprises about 150,000 distinct CDR3 sequences, about 14% of which are singletons, and 13% to 15% rests with the top ten. This CDR3 is built from 11 residues. Between the trimmed V and J ends, which lost 3 bases and 11 bases, there was a span of 10 bases. Germline CDR1 and CDR2: SNHLY and FYNNEI. The sample holds a few counts of this clonotype. The receptor was derived from an adult woman who had mild COVID-19 (a few samples of this study predate the infection). Cell type and time point are not known. V gene TRBV2 combines with J gene TRBJ1-1; D uncertain. The sequencing input was PBMCs or a T cell subset sorted from them (not recorded which). The CDR3 region is CASSESQHAFF. The CDR3 DNA follows: TGTGCCAGCAGTGAGTCGCAACACGCTTTCTTT.